This record concerns one T cell receptor beta chain sequence. What it recognizes is unknown. The CDR3 has 14 amino acids. CDR1 is MDHEN, CDR2 SYDVKM, per germline. V was pared by 3 bases and J by 2 bases, with 10 bases between. Expressed TCRB transcripts were sequenced after all isolated RNA was converted to cDNA. Here immunoSEQ multiplex PCR was the method, and the copy in TCRdb shows in-frame clones only, minus some. The sample holds hundreds of thousands of clones, 11% to 15% seen once. The source of the sample is a study of beta chain features in type 1 diabetes. General study points: Type 1 diabetes patients had TCRB CDR3s that were shorter (moderately but significantly so) in all four CD4+ subsets.

The chain has TRBV28 and TRBJ1-2; D ambiguous. This TCR was sampled from a man between 18 and 35 years old with type 1 diabetes. Sequenced sample: naive CD4+ T cells from blood. This CDR3 reads CASSFGAGNYGYTF. The CDR3 DNA sequence: TGTGCCAGCAGTTTCGGTGCCGGGAACTATGGCTACACCTTC.